This TCR beta chain was sequenced in a study of beta chain features in type 1 diabetes. On the study more broadly: Sorted cells, roughly 100,000,000 in number, were examined across all samples. Study conclusions and caveats: Patients and controls would be equally affected if PCR favored shorter templates. Within each of all four CD4+ subsets, Type 1 diabetes patients had TCRB CDR3s that were moderately but significantly shorter.

Looked up from germline, CDR1 is MDHEN and CDR2 is SYDVKM. After removal of 8 bases from V and 4 bases from J, the junction contained 6 bases not matched to a gene. The CDR3 extends over 13 amino acids. Reverse transcription of all isolated RNA meant that expressed TCRB transcripts were sequenced. Clones were sequenced by immunoSEQ multiplex PCR, and TCRdb holds only the in-frame ones, with some missing. The sample yields 640,000 or so clones, roughly 13% seen once. The table lists this clone with a few counts. Its antigen is not known. Sequencing was performed on naive CD4+ T cells from blood. The chain couples TRBV28 to TRBJ2-5; TRBD1 aligns across 8 bases. The origin of this receptor is a man younger than 30 with type 1 diabetes. The DNA for the CDR3 is TGTGCCAGCGGGCGGACAGGGAGAGAGACCCAGTACTTC. This sequence encodes CASGRTGRETQYF.